The 9 T cell receptor beta chains below come from one sample, sequenced in a study of OX40 agonist ivuxolimab in advanced cancers. Data came from immunoSEQ multiplex PCR; TCRdb stores just in-frame clones and leaves some out. The sample contains 75,000 to 95,000 clones, around 89% of which appear only once. The sample was CD4+ or CD8+ T cells sorted from blood, taken in a trial of the OX40 agonist ivuxolimab. The receptors here all came from an adult with an advanced solid tumor such as melanoma, head and neck, liver or kidney cancer.

The chain is built from TRBV5-5 and TRBJ1-4; weak D call: TRBD1 (6 bases). This CDR3 spans 15 amino acids. The ends were cut back, 3 bases at V and 7 bases at J, with 16 bases in the middle. Germline CDR1 reads SGHKS; CDR2 reads YYEKEE (reference sequence). The CDR3 here is CASSSGTFGGEKLFF. In DNA form, the CDR3 reads TGTGCCAGCAGCTCCGGGACATTCGGGGGTGAAAAACTGTTTTTT.

This clone is deemed medium-sized (0.01 to 0.1%). This chain connects TRBV28 to TRBJ2-7; 7 bases fit TRBD1. After removal of 6 bases from V and 2 bases from J, the junction contained 4 bases not matched to a gene. Germline V gene data show CDR1 as MDHEN and CDR2 as SYDVKM. The CDR3 sequence is 13 residues long. The CDR3 sequence: CASSHRGPYEQYF. CDR3 coding DNA: TGTGCCAGCAGCCACAGGGGTCCCTACGAGCAGTACTTC.

The gene calls are TRBV11-3 and TRBJ2-7; 11 bases are shared with TRBD2. The germline gives CDR1 SGHNT, CDR2 YENEEA. The CDR3 runs 15 residues. The V gene end was trimmed by 3 bases and the J gene end by 2 bases; junction bases not matched to a gene: 3. CDR3 in DNA: TGTGCCAGCAGCTTGACTAGCGGGACCGCCTACGAGCAGTACTTC. Translated: CASSLTSGTAYEQYF.

The chain is built from TRBV7-9 and TRBJ1-1; D is unclear. Trimming left V 3 bases short and J 4 bases short, with 9 bases between. CDR1 and CDR2 (germline): SEHNR, FQNEAQ (reference sequence). The CDR3 is 13 residues long. In DNA form, the CDR3 reads TGTGCCAGCAGCTTCGGGGAAGGCACTGAAGCTTTCTTT. It translates to CASSFGEGTEAFF. Variable domain in full (rest from reference TRBV7-9 and TRBJ1-1): DTGVSQNPRHKITKRGQNVTFRCDPISEHNRLYWYRQTLGQGPEFLTYFQNEAQLEKSRLLSDRFSAERPKGSFSTLEIQRTEQGDSAMYLCASSFGEGTEAFFGQGTRLTVV.

This clone came up a few times. The chain has TRBV10-3 and TRBJ2-7; D is undetermined. Germline CDR1 ENHRY, CDR2 SYGVKD. The CDR3 is made up of 12 amino acids. Trimming shortened V by 2 bases and J by 3 bases, and 5 bases separated the two germline ends. DNA for the CDR3: TGTGCCATCAGTGAGACAGTCTACGAGCAGTACTTC. It yields the protein CAISETVYEQYF.

The chain combines TRBV5-6 with TRBJ2-7, with D tentatively TRBD2 (6 bases). CDR3 size: 15 residues. Germline CDR1 is SGHDT and CDR2 is YYEEEE. Trimming removed 1 base at V and 2 bases at J, with 13 bases between. The CDR3 loop reads CASSLFMAGTYEQYF. As DNA, the CDR3 is TGTGCCAGCAGCTTGTTTATGGCGGGAACCTACGAGCAGTACTTC.

The genes are TRBV5-8 and TRBJ1-4; a possible D gene is TRBD1 (5 bases). V was trimmed by 3 bases and J by 7 bases, leaving 10 bases between them. This CDR3 spans 13 amino acids. Germline loops: CDR1 SGHTS, CDR2 YDEGEE. The CDR3 region has the DNA TGTGCCAGCAGCTCCGGGACGGTTGAAAAACTGTTTTTT. It translates to CASSSGTVEKLFF.

This clone appeared once. The chain combines TRBV5-1 with TRBJ2-5; a possible D gene is TRBD1 (6 bases). The J call may be wrong; the DNA end is better matched by TRBJ2-7. Germline CDR1 reads SGHRS; CDR2 reads YFSETQ. There are 15 residues in the CDR3. The CDR3 here is CASSLVGGGFDEQYF. DNA of the CDR3: TGCGCCAGCAGCTTGGTTGGGGGCGGGTTCGACGAGCAGTACTTC.

V usage is TRBV7-2 and J usage is TRBJ2-5; D might be TRBD1 (5 bases). The CDR3 covers 15 residues. CDR1 SGHTA and CDR2 FQGNSA come from the germline V gene. V lost 2 bases to trimming and J lost 3 bases, with 13 bases between them. CDR3 protein: CASSLQGVYEETQYF. The CDR3 DNA sequence: TGTGCCAGCAGCTTACAGGGCGTCTACGAAGAGACCCAGTACTTC.